Below, 19 T cell receptor beta chains from the same sample are listed, as sequenced in a study of T cell repertoires in cytomegalovirus infection. TCRdb redid the calling of the reads with MiXCR, one entry per CDR3 protein. The sample carries roughly 200,000 distinct CDR3 sequences, approximately 38% recorded once. Antigens of these TCRs are unknown. Source: CD8+ T cells from cultured PBMCs, taken from culture after CMV antigen stimulation. The receptors were sampled from a human donor in good health (CMV status not recorded). Some clones in this sample may be carry-over from other donors' samples.

This clonotype was seen only once. The chain employs TRBV7-9 and TRBJ1-1; TRBD1 might be the D (6 bases). This CDR3 is built from 16 residues. The germline CDR1 and CDR2 sequences are SEHNR and FQNEAQ (reference sequence). The V gene lost 4 bases and the J gene lost 2 bases, with 17 bases spanning the gap. The DNA of the CDR3 is TGTGCCAGCAGCTCGTACCGGACAGAGAAAAACACTGAAGCTTTCTTT. Its protein product is CASSSYRTEKNTEAFF.

The V gene is TRBV2, the J gene TRBJ2-1, with D possibly being TRBD1 (7 bases). The length of the CDR3 is 15 residues. Per germline, CDR1 SNHLY and CDR2 FYNNEI. V was trimmed by 3 bases and J by 4 bases, leaving 13 bases between them. The chain's CDR3 is CASSEEGAGYNEQFF. The CDR3 nucleotides read TGTGCCAGCAGTGAGGAGGGGGCCGGGTACAATGAGCAGTTCTTC.

There are many counts of this clonotype. The rearrangement joins TRBV11-1 to TRBJ2-7; tentative D call: TRBD2 (6 bases). V shed 5 bases and J shed 3 bases, with 17 bases lying between them. The CDR3 runs 15 residues. From germline, CDR1 is SGHAT and CDR2 FQDESV (reference sequence). CDR3 sequence (DNA): TGTGCCAGCAGCCGAAATTCCGGGACTCTCTACGAGCAGTACTTC. This sequence encodes CASSRNSGTLYEQYF.

V is TRBV7-6 and J is TRBJ2-1; D remains unclear. Looked up from germline, CDR1 is SGHVS and CDR2 is FNYEAQ. The V end lost 0 bases, the J end lost 10 bases, and 7 bases lay between the germline ends. The CDR3 runs 12 residues. Here the CDR3 reads CASSLAVREQFF. The CDR3 bases are TGTGCCAGCAGCTTAGCAGTCCGGGAGCAGTTCTTC.

The CDR3 reads CASSLFGFSTDTQYF. Written as DNA, the CDR3 is TGTGCCAGCAGTTTATTTGGGTTCTCGACAGATACGCAGTATTTT. The genes are TRBV27 and TRBJ2-3; no clear D. Germline V gene data show CDR1 as MNHEY and CDR2 as SMNVEV (reference sequence). The CDR3 consists of 15 residues. V lost 1 base and J 3 bases, leaving 11 bases between the germline ends.

The rearrangement links TRBV7-9 to TRBJ2-7, with TRBD2 matching over 11 bases. V trimming: 0 bases; J trimming: 2 bases; junction bases outside the gene matches: 9. Germline loops: CDR1 SEHNR, CDR2 FQNEAQ (reference sequence). The CDR3 sequence is 18 residues long. The chain's CDR3 is CASSLAITSGSGAYEQYF. CDR3 sequence (DNA): TGTGCCAGCAGCTTAGCGATAACTAGCGGGAGTGGGGCCTACGAGCAGTACTTC.

The chain is built from TRBV18 and TRBJ1-2; a weak D match, TRBD1 (5 bases). The CDR3 is 12 residues long. The germline V gene encodes CDR1 KGHSH and CDR2 LQKENI. The germline V and J ends were trimmed by 8 bases and 6 bases, with 13 bases remaining between them. The CDR3 DNA is TGTGCCAGCCACAGCGGAGGGGATGGCTACACCTTC. This sequence encodes CASHSGGDGYTF. Looking up the rest from reference TRBV18 and TRBJ1-2 gives the full variable domain: NAGVMQNPRHLVRRRGQEARLRCSPMKGHSHVYWYRQLPEEGLKFMVYLQKENIIDESGMPKERFSAEFPKEGPSILRIQQVVRGDSAAYFCASHSGGDGYTFGSGTRLTVV.

This clonotype has a handful of counts. V gene TRBV27 combines with J gene TRBJ1-2; maybe TRBD1 (6 bases). CDR3 length equals 15 residues. V was trimmed by 4 bases and J by 2 bases, leaving 14 bases between them. The V gene's germline CDR1 is MNHEY and CDR2 SMNVEV (reference sequence). DNA for the CDR3: TGTGCCAGCAGTTCACGAGGGGGGTCAAACTATGGCTACACCTTC. This gives the protein CASSSRGGSNYGYTF.

This chain uses TRBV2 with TRBJ2-7; possible D gene TRBD1, 5 bases. The CDR3 runs 15 residues. From germline, CDR1 is SNHLY and CDR2 FYNNEI. Trimming took 6 bases from V and 2 from J, leaving 17 bases between them. The CDR3 loop reads CASRPQGDEAYEQYF. The CDR3 region has the DNA TGTGCCAGCAGGCCCCAGGGCGACGAAGCCTACGAGCAGTACTTC.

This clonotype was seen once. This chain joins TRBV14 and TRBJ2-5; 9 bases match TRBD1. The CDR3 runs to 17 residues. Germline V gene lookup returns CDR1 SGHDN and CDR2 FVKESK. Trimming removed 4 bases from V and 1 base from J; junction bases left unmatched: 10. The CDR3, as DNA: TGTGCCAGCAGCCCAGCCGGGACAGGGCCCCTCCAAGAGACCCAGTACTTC. This gives the protein CASSPAGTGPLQETQYF.

This clonotype was seen more than once but under ten times. DNA of the CDR3: TGTGCCAGCAGCCAAGATATTTATCCGGAGGGCCAGCCCCAGCATTTT. Protein product: CASSQDIYPEGQPQHF. V and J are TRBV4-2 and TRBJ1-5, with unresolved D. CDR1 and CDR2 from the germline V gene are LGHNA and YNFKEQ. V shed 0 bases and J shed 7 bases, with 16 bases lying between them. This CDR3 has 16 residues.

The chain recombines TRBV6-2 or TRBV6-3 with TRBJ2-3, with D perhaps TRBD2 (7 bases). V lost 5 bases to trimming and J lost 6 bases, with 21 bases between them. Germline CDR1 is MNHEY and CDR2 is SVGEGT. The CDR3 contains 16 residues. The CDR3 loop is CASSPLPGGRADTQYF. In DNA form, the CDR3 reads TGTGCCAGCAGTCCTTTACCCGGGGGGCGAGCGGATACGCAGTATTTT.

This clonotype has more than one count but fewer than ten. The rearrangement joins TRBV15 to TRBJ2-3, with a tentative D call TRBD2 (6 bases). This CDR3 has 17 residues. With 3 bases removed from V and 5 bases from J, the gap between germline ends came to 21 bases. Germline CDR1 and CDR2: LNHNV and YYDKDF (reference sequence). As DNA, the CDR3 is TGTGCCACCAGCAGGATCGCACTAGCTCCCATGGGAGATACGCAGTATTTT. It codes for CATSRIALAPMGDTQYF.

A few counts support this clonotype. This chain joins TRBV7-3 and TRBJ2-5, with TRBD1 matching 8 bases. CDR1 SGHTA and CDR2 FQGTGA come from the germline V gene. This CDR3 region has 13 residues. The J segment lost 4 bases and the V segment lost 5 bases, leaving 3 bases of the junction unmatched. The DNA of the CDR3 is TGTGCCAGCAGCCCACAGGGGGTAGAGACCCAGTACTTC. Encoded protein: CASSPQGVETQYF.

The rearrangement uses TRBV7-8 and TRBJ2-2; 11 nucleotides match TRBD2. The junction had 5 bases not matched to a gene; V was cut back by 4 bases and J by 4 bases. This CDR3 contains 16 residues. Germline V gives CDR1 SGHVS, CDR2 FQNEAQ. DNA for the CDR3: TGTGCCAGCAGCTCACTACTAGCGGGAGTCACCGGGGAGCTGTTTTTT. Translated: CASSSLLAGVTGELFF.

This rearrangement joins TRBV19 to TRBJ1-1; maybe TRBD1 (6 bases). This CDR3 is 14 amino acids long. Trimming stripped 3 bases from V and 2 bases from J, with 10 bases between. Looked up from germline, CDR1 is LNHDA and CDR2 is SQIVND (reference sequence). The CDR3 here is CASSIRQANTEAFF. DNA for the CDR3: TGTGCCAGTAGTATCCGACAGGCAAACACTGAAGCTTTCTTT.

This clonotype has more than one count but fewer than ten. The chain is built from TRBV7-6 and TRBJ2-1, with 8 bases fitting TRBD2. CDR3 length: 16 amino acids. Germline CDR1 reads SGHVS; CDR2 reads FNYEAQ. Trimming at V came to 1 base and at J to 10 bases, leaving 12 bases not matched to a gene. CDR3: CASSLVEAGVLREQFF. CDR3 coding DNA: TGTGCCAGCAGCTTAGTTGAAGCGGGAGTACTGCGGGAGCAGTTCTTC.

The sample holds a few counts of this clonotype. This chain links TRBV28 with TRBJ2-1; D might be TRBD1 or TRBD2, each matching 5 bases. The CDR3 has 17 residues. Germline CDR1 and CDR2: MDHEN and SYDVKM. V was shortened by 7 bases and J by 4 bases, with 23 bases between the two germline ends. The CDR3, as DNA: TGTGCCAGCACCCCTCGGTCACACTCTGGGGGATACAATGAGCAGTTCTTC. It translates to CASTPRSHSGGYNEQFF. Full variable domain (missing parts from reference TRBV28 and TRBJ2-1): DVKVTQSSRYLVKRTGEKVFLECVQDMDHENMFWYRQDPGLGLRLIYFSYDVKMKEKGDIPEGYSVSREKKERFSLILESASTNQTSMYLCASTPRSHSGGYNEQFFGPGTRLTVL.

Worth noting for this clonotype: A clone one base away is much larger, so this may be a read error. The CDR3 end shows no conserved phenylalanine or tryptophan, and so a read error is likely. The gene calls are TRBV7-3 and TRBJ2-1; 7 bases map to TRBD1. The J segment lost 8 bases and the V segment lost 1 base, leaving 8 bases of the junction unmatched. In germline, CDR1 is SGHTA, CDR2 FQGTGA. The length of the CDR3 is 15 residues. The CDR3 nucleotides read TGTGCCAGCAGCTTAAGACAGGGAATTTACGATGAGCAGTTCTTA. This encodes CASSLRQGIYDEQFL.